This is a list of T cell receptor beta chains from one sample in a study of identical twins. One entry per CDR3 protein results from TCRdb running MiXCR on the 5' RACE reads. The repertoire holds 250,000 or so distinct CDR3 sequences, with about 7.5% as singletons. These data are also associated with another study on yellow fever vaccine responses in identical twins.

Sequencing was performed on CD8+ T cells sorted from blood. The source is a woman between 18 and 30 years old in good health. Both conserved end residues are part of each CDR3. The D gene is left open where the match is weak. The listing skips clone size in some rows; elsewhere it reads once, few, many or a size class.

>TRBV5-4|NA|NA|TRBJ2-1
CASSFVEVYHPMPYNEQFF
TGTGCCAGCAGCTTTGTGGAGGTGTACCACCCAATGCCCTACAATGAGCAGTTCTTC
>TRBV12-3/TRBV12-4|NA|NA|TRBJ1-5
CASTLQSNQPQHF
TGTGCCAGCACCCTCCAAAGCAATCAGCCCCAGCATTTT
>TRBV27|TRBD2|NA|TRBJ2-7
CASSLSSSGNSEQYF
TGTGCCAGCAGTTTATCATCTAGCGGGAACTCCGAGCAGTACTTC
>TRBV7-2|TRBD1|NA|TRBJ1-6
CASSLAGQGASHF
TGTGCCAGCAGCTTAGCCGGACAGGGGGCTTCCCACTTT
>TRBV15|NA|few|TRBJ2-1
CATSRVNEQFF
TGTGCCACCAGCAGAGTGAATGAGCAGTTCTTC
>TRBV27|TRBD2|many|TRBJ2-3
CASSLFAAGASTDTQYF
TGTGCCAGCAGTTTATTTGCGGCGGGAGCCAGCACAGATACGCAGTATTTT
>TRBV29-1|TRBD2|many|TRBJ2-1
CSVGGLTDAYYNEQFF
TGCAGCGTGGGGGGGTTGACCGATGCATACTACAATGAGCAGTTCTTC
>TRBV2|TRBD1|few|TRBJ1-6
CASSDPRQDRWPLHF
TGTGCCAGCAGTGATCCAAGGCAGGACAGGTGGCCCCTCCACTTT
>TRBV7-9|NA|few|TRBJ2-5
CASSLAWDGILETQYF
TGTGCCAGCAGCTTAGCGTGGGACGGGATATTAGAGACCCAGTACTTC
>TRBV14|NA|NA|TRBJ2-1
CASRDKAYNEQFF
TGTGCCAGCAGGGATAAAGCCTACAATGAGCAGTTCTTC
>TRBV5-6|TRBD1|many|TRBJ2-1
CASSPNFGQGTNEQFF
TGTGCCAGCAGCCCTAATTTTGGACAGGGGACCAATGAGCAGTTCTTC
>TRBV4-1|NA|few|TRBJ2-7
CASSQDMRGYYEQYF
TGCGCCAGCAGCCAAGATATGCGGGGTTACTACGAGCAGTACTTC
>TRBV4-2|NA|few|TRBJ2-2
CASSQQQPPNTGELFF
TGTGCCAGCAGCCAACAACAACCACCGAACACCGGGGAGCTGTTTTTT
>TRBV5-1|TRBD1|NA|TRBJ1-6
CASSPEGTGISPLHF
TGCGCCAGCAGCCCGGAGGGGACAGGTATTTCACCCCTCCACTTT
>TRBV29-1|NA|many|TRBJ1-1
CSVTAGMGEAFF
TGCAGCGTGACCGCAGGGATGGGTGAAGCTTTCTTT
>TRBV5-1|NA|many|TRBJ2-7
CASSLERTWSYEQYF
TGCGCCAGCAGCTTGGAAAGGACCTGGTCCTACGAGCAGTACTTC
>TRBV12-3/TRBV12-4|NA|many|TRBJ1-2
CASSPGDLYGYTF
TGTGCCAGCAGCCCAGGGGATCTATATGGCTACACCTTC
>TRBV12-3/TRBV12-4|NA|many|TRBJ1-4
CASRDLGEKLFF
TGTGCCAGCAGGGACTTGGGGGAAAAACTGTTTTTT
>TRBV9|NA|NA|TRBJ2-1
CASSDGTVRGNEQFF
TGTGCCAGCAGCGACGGGACCGTCCGGGGCAATGAGCAGTTCTTC
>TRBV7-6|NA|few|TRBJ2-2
CASSQPTGQGGTGELFF
TGTGCCAGCAGCCAACCTACAGGACAGGGAGGGACCGGGGAGCTGTTTTTT
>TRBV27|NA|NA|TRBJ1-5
CASSLGVNQPQHF
TGTGCCAGCAGTTTGGGGGTCAATCAGCCCCAGCATTTT
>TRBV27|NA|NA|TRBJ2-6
CASSYGPGSGANVLTF
TGTGCCAGCAGTTACGGACCGGGCTCTGGGGCCAACGTCCTGACTTTC
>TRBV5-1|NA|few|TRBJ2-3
CASKGPGQLRPTDTQYF
TGCGCCAGCAAAGGGCCTGGACAGTTACGACCCACAGATACGCAGTATTTT
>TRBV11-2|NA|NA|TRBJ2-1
CASSSPLTKDNNEQFF
TGTGCCAGCAGCTCCCCGCTGACGAAAGACAACAATGAGCAGTTCTTC
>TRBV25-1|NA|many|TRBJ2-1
CASSGGDNEQFF
TGTGCCAGCAGTGGTGGGGACAATGAGCAGTTCTTC
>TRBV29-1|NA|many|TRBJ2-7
CSVELQGSYEQYF
TGCAGCGTTGAGTTGCAGGGATCCTACGAGCAGTACTTC
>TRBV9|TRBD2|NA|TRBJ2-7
CASSGRGVESSYEQYF
TGTGCCAGCAGCGGCCGGGGGGTGGAAAGCTCCTACGAGCAGTACTTC
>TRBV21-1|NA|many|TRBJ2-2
CASSKAGGDGELFF
TGTGCCAGCAGCAAAGCAGGTGGAGACGGGGAGCTGTTTTTT
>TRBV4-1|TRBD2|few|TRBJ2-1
CASSRSGTSNSNEQFF
TGCGCCAGCAGCCGTTCCGGGACTAGCAACAGCAATGAGCAGTTCTTC
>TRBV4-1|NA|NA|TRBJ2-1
CASSQGLGHNEQFF
TGCGCCAGCAGCCAAGGACTAGGCCACAATGAGCAGTTCTTC
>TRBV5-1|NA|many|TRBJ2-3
CASSLTRSPLSQYF
TGCGCCAGCAGCTTGACTCGCTCCCCGTTGTCGCAGTATTTT
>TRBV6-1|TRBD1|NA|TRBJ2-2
CASSPSGTANTGELFF
TGTGCCAGCAGCCCATCGGGGACAGCGAACACCGGGGAGCTGTTTTTT
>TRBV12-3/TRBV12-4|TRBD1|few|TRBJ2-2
CASSLTGEAGELFF
TGTGCCAGCAGTTTGACAGGGGAGGCCGGGGAGCTGTTTTTT
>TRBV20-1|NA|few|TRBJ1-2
CSAREPYGYTF
TGCAGTGCTAGAGAGCCGTATGGCTACACCTTC
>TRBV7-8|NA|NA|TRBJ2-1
CASSLGREGSYNEQFF
TGTGCCAGCAGCTTAGGCAGGGAAGGCTCCTACAATGAGCAGTTCTTC
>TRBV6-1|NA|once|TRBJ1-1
CASSTTGQLNTEAFF
TGTGCCAGCAGTACAACCGGACAGTTGAACACTGAAGCTTTCTTT
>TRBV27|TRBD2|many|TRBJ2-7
CASSPVAGERHEQYF
TGTGCCAGCAGCCCCGTAGCGGGAGAAAGGCACGAGCAGTACTTC
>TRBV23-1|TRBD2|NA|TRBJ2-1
CASRLLRDYYNEQFF
TGCGCCAGCAGACTCCTACGGGACTACTACAATGAGCAGTTCTTC
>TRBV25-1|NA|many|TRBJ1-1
CASSELRNTEAFF
TGTGCCAGCAGTGAACTCAGGAACACTGAAGCTTTCTTT
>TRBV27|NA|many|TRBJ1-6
CASSQTTEYNSPLHF
TGTGCCAGCAGCCAAACGACAGAGTATAATTCACCCCTCCACTTT
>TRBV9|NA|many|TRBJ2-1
CASSVGGGVVEQFF
TGTGCCAGCAGCGTAGGGGGGGGCGTTGTAGAGCAGTTCTTC